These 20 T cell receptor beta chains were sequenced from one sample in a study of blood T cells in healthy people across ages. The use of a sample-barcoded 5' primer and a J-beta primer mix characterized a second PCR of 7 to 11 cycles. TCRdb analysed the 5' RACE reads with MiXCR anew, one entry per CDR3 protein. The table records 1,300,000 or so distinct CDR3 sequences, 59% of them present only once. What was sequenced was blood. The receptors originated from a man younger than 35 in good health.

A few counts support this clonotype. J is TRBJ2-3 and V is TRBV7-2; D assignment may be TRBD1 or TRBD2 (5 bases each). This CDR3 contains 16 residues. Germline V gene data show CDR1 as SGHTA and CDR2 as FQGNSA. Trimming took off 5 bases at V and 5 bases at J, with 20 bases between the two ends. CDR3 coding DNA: TGTGCCAGCAGCAAATCCCGGGCAATGGGGGAAGATACGCAGTATTTT. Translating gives CASSKSRAMGEDTQYF.

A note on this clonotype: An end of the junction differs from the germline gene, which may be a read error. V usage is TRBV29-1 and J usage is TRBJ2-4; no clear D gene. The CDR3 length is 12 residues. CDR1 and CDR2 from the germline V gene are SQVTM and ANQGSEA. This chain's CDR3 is CSGETPRNEQYF. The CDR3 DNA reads TGCAGCGGTGAAACCCCTCGTAATGAGCAGTACTTC.

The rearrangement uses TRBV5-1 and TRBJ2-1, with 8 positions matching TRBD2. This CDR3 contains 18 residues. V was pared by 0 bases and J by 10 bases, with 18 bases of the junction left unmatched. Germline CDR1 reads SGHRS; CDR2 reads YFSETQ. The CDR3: CASSLGRTSGSERMEQFF. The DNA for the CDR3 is TGCGCCAGCAGCTTGGGAAGGACGAGCGGGAGTGAAAGAATGGAGCAGTTCTTC.

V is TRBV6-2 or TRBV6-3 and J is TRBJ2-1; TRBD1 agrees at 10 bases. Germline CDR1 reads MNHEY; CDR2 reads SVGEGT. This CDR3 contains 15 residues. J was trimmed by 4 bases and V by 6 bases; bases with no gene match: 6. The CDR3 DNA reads TGTGCCAGCAGCCCCGGACAGGGGGTTTACAATGAGCAGTTCTTC. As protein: CASSPGQGVYNEQFF.

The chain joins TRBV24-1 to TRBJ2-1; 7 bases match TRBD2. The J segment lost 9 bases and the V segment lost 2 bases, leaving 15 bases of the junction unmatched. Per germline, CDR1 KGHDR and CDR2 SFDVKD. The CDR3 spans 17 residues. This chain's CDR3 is CATSDSLSNEGGAEQFF. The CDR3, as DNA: TGTGCCACCAGTGATTCCCTATCAAATGAGGGAGGGGCTGAGCAGTTCTTC.

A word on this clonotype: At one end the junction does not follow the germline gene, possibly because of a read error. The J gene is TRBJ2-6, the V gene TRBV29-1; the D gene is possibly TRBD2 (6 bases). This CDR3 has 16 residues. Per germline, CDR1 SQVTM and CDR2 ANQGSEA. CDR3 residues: CSVEDLVGTGANILTF. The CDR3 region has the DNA TGCAGCGTTGAAGATCTTGTGGGGACTGGGGCCAACATCCTGACTTTC.

The CDR3 bases are TGTGCCAGCAGTCGAGAAGCGGGGTCCTACAATGAGCAGTTCTTC. Translating it yields CASSREAGSYNEQFF. This chain connects TRBV3-1 to TRBJ2-1, with 7 bases matching TRBD2. The length of the CDR3 is 15 residues. V trimming: 6 bases; J trimming: 1 base; junction bases outside the gene matches: 6. Germline lookup yields CDR1 LGHDT and CDR2 YNNKEL (reference sequence).

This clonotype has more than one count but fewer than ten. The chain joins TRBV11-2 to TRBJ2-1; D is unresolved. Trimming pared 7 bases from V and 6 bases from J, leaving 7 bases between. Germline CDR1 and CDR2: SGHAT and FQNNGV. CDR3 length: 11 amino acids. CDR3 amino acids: CASTPINEQFF. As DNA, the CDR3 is TGTGCCAGCACTCCCATCAATGAGCAGTTCTTC. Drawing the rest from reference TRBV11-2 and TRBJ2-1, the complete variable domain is EAGVAQSPRYKIIEKRQSVAFWCNPISGHATLYWYQQILGQGPKLLIQFQNNGVVDDSQLPKDRFSAERLKGVDSTLKIQPAKLEDSAVYLCASTPINEQFFGPGTRLTVL.

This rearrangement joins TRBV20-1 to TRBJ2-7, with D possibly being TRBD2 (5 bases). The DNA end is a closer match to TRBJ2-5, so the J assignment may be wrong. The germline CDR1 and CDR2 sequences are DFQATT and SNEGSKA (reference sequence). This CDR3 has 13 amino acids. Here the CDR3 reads CSAIIAFEETQYF. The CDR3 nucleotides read TGCAGTGCTATAATAGCGTTTGAAGAGACCCAGTACTTC.

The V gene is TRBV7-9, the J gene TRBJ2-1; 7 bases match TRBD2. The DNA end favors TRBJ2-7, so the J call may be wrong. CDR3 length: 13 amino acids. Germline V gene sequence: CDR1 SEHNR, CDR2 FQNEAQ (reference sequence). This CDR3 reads CASTNPAGDEQYF. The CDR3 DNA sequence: TGTGCCAGCACCAACCCCGCGGGGGATGAGCAGTACTTC.

CDR3 residues: CSARDRHSNLYNEQFF. The CDR3 DNA reads as TGCAGTGCTAGAGATCGGCACAGTAACCTGTACAATGAGCAGTTCTTC. J is TRBJ2-1 and V is TRBV20-1; no clear D gene. In germline, CDR1 is DFQATT, CDR2 SNEGSKA (reference sequence). The CDR3 is 16 amino acids. Trimming left V 0 bases short and J 4 bases short, with 16 bases between.

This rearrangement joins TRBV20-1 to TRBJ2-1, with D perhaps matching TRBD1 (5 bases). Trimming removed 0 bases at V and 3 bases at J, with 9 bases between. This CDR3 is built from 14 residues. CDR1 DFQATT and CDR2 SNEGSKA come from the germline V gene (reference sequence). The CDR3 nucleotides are TGCAGTGCTAGAGAAACAGGCCGCTACAATGAGCAGTTCTTC. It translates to CSARETGRYNEQFF.

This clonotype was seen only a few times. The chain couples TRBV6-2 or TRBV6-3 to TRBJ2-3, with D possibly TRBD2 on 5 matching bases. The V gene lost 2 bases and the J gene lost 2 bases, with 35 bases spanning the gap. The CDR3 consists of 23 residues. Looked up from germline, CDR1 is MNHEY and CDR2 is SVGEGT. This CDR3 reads CASSYETPLQTSHTGKPTDTQYF. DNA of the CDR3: TGTGCCAGCAGTTACGAGACCCCTCTACAAACCTCCCACACGGGAAAGCCCACAGATACGCAGTATTTT.

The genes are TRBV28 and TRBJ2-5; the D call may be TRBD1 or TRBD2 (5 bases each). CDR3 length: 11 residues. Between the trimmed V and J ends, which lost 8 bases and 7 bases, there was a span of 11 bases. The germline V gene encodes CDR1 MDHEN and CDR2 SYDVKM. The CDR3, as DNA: TGTGCCAGCCAGGAGAGGGGGACCCAGTACTTC. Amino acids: CASQERGTQYF.

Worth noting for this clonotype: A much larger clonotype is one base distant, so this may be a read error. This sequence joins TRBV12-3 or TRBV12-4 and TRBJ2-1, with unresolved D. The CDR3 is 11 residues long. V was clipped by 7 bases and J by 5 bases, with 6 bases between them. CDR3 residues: CASTFDNEQFF. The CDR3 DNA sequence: TGTGCCAGCACTTTTGACAATGAGCAGTTCTTC.

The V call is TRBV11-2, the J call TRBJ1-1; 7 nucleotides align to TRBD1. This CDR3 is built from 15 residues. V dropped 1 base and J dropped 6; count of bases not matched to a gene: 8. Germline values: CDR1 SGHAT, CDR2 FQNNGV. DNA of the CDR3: TGTGCCAGCAGCTTAGGGGCCAGGGGGTACGCTGAAGCTTTCTTT. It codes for CASSLGARGYAEAFF.

Here the CDR3 DNA reads TGTGCCACCAACCCAAGAACTAGCGTGTCCACAGATACGCAGTATTTT. This encodes CATNPRTSVSTDTQYF. This chain links TRBV15 with TRBJ2-3; TRBD2 agrees at 7 bases. This CDR3 spans 16 amino acids. CDR1 and CDR2 (germline): LNHNV, YYDKDF (reference sequence). The ends lost 7 bases at V and 2 bases at J; junction bases unmatched: 12.

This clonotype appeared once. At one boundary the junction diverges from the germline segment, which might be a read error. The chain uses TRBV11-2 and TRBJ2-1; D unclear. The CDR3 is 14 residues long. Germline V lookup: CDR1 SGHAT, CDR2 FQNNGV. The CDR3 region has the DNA TGTGCCAGCAACTTAGGGTCCCCGGATAATGAGCAGTTCTTC. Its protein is CASNLGSPDNEQFF.

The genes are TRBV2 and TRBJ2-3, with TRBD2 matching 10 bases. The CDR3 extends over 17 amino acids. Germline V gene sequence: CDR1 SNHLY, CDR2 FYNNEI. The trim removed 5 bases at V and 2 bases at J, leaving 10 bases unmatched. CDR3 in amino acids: CASSPPGAGGDTDTQYF. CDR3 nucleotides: TGTGCCAGCAGTCCCCCAGGAGCGGGGGGGGACACAGATACGCAGTATTTT.

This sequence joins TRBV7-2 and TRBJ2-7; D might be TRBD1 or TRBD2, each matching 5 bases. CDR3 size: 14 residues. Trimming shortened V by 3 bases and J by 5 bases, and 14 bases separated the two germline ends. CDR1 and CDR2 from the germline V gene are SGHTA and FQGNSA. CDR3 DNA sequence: TGTGCCAGCAGCTTGGGGGTTTTAGCCGACGAGCAGTACTTC. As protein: CASSLGVLADEQYF.